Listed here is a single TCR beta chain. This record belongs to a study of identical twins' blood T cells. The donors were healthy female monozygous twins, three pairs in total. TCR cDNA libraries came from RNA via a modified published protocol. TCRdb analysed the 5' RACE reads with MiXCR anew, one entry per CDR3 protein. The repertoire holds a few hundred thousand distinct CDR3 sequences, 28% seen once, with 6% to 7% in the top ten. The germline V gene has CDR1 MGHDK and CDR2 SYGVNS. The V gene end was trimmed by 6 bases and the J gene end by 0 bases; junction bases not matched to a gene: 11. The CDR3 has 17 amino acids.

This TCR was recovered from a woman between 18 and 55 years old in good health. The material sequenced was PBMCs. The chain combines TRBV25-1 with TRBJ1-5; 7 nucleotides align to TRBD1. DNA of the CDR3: TGTGCCAGCAGCCCCGGGTCGACAGGGAGTAGCAATCAGCCCCAGCATTTT. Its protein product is CASSPGSTGSSNQPQHF.